This passage covers 26 T cell receptor beta chains from one sample sequenced in a study of long-term antiretroviral therapy in people with HIV. Survey-level immunoSEQ v3.0 assays were run. Sequenced by immunoSEQ multiplex PCR; TCRdb stores in-frame clones only, minus some. The repertoire holds around 31,000 clones, with 70% to 90% as singletons. Sequencing used unsorted PBMCs, obtained 0.8 years before starting antiretroviral therapy. These receptors were collected from a man aged 18 to 29 with HIV.

The chain uses TRBV12-2 and TRBJ1-3; the D call of TRBD1 is as the table states it, not checked on the DNA. TRBV12-2 is termed a pseudogene. This CDR3 comprises 16 residues. CDR3 protein: CASRLGTGSSGNTIYF. CDR3 DNA: TGTGCAAGTCGCTTAGGGACAGGGAGCTCTGGAAACACCATATATTTT.

This clone was picked up a small number of times. The gene calls are TRBV5-6 and TRBJ2-7, with a weak D call TRBD1 (5 bases). CDR3 length: 12 amino acids. CDR1 and CDR2 from the germline V gene are SGHDT and YYEEEE. V shed 0 bases and J shed 9 bases, with 10 bases lying between them. CDR3 sequence (DNA): TGTGCCAGCAGCTTGGCTCAGGGCGGGCAGTACTTC. Its translation: CASSLAQGGQYF.

This sequence joins TRBV6-5 and TRBJ2-1; 7 positions agree with TRBD1. This CDR3 comprises 15 residues. Unmatched junction bases numbered 10, after V lost 7 bases and J lost 4 bases. Germline CDR1 and CDR2: MNHEY and SVGAGI. The CDR3 protein is CASTSPGQLYNEQFF. CDR3 sequence (DNA): TGTGCCAGCACCTCGCCGGGACAGCTTTACAATGAGCAGTTCTTC.

The chain links TRBV19 to TRBJ2-7, with D uncertain. The CDR3 contains 14 residues. The V end lost 1 base, the J end lost 7 bases, and 14 bases lay between the germline ends. Germline V lookup: CDR1 LNHDA, CDR2 SQIVND (reference sequence). The CDR3 protein is CASSIGADPREQYF. In DNA form, the CDR3 reads TGTGCCAGTAGTATAGGGGCAGATCCCCGGGAGCAGTACTTC.

The chain combines TRBV6-6 with TRBJ1-5; no firm D call. This CDR3 has 14 residues. Trimming stripped 8 bases from V and 0 bases from J, with 11 bases between. CDR1 MNHNY and CDR2 SVGAGI come from the germline V gene (reference sequence). CDR3 bases: TGTGCCAGCCGGGTGGCGGATAGCAATCAGCCCCAGCATTTT. It specifies CASRVADSNQPQHF.

The chain couples TRBV14 to TRBJ1-2; D is ambiguous. Germline-derived CDR1 and CDR2 are SGHDN and FVKESK. V gave up 4 bases and J gave up 4 bases, with 16 bases separating them. CDR3 size: 15 residues. CDR3 sequence: CASSLTGPHFYGYTF. In nucleotides, the CDR3 is TGTGCCAGCAGCCTCACCGGCCCGCACTTCTATGGCTACACCTTC.

The chain uses TRBV2 and TRBJ2-2; 7 nucleotides match TRBD2. Germline values: CDR1 SNHLY, CDR2 FYNNEI. The J segment lost 2 bases and the V segment lost 9 bases, leaving 9 bases of the junction unmatched. The CDR3 totals 15 residues. The CDR3: CARQISGPNTGELFF. DNA of the CDR3: TGTGCCAGGCAAATTAGCGGGCCCAACACCGGGGAGCTGTTTTTT.

The DNA of the CDR3 is TGCGCCAGCAGCTTAAGACCTCCATTAGAAGGGGGGGAGCTGTTTTTT. Protein product: CASSLRPPLEGGELFF. This chain links TRBV5-1 with TRBJ2-2; D remains ambiguous. The V and J ends lost 2 bases and 8 bases respectively, with 19 bases between them. Germline V lookup: CDR1 SGHRS, CDR2 YFSETQ. The CDR3 is 16 residues long.

The chain is built from TRBV7-9 and TRBJ1-4; no clear D gene. This CDR3 contains 12 residues. V lost 5 bases, J lost 7 bases, and 8 bases lay in between. CDR1 and CDR2 (germline): SEHNR, FQNEAQ (reference sequence). In DNA, the CDR3 is TGTGCCAGCAGCCCAAACAGTGAAAAACTGTTTTTT. It yields the protein CASSPNSEKLFF.

The chain carries TRBV9 and TRBJ1-1; D uncertain. This CDR3 contains 14 residues. V dropped 1 base and J dropped 1 base, with 8 bases sitting between them. Germline CDR1 reads SGDLS; CDR2 reads YYNGEE. For the CDR3, the DNA is TGTGCCAGCAGCGTACGTCCCGAGAACACTGAAGCTTTCTTT. Amino acids: CASSVRPENTEAFF.

The chain recombines TRBV4-2 with TRBJ2-2, with 11 positions matching TRBD2. This CDR3 has 15 residues. The V gene end was trimmed by 3 bases and the J gene end by 5 bases; junction bases not matched to a gene: 2. The V gene's germline CDR1 is LGHNA and CDR2 YNFKEQ. CDR3 nucleotide sequence: TGTGCCAGCAGCCATAGCGGGGGGGAGACCGGGGAGCTGTTTTTT. As protein: CASSHSGGETGELFF.

J is TRBJ2-4 and V is TRBV6-1; 8 bases fit TRBD1. The CDR3 is 12 residues long. Germline V gene data show CDR1 as MNHNS and CDR2 as SASEGT. The junction had 6 bases not matched to a gene; V was cut back by 8 bases and J by 9 bases. The CDR3 nucleotides read TGTGCCAGCTTGCATCAGGGGGCCATTCAGTACTTC. This gives the protein CASLHQGAIQYF.

This clone was recorded only once. The chain combines TRBV18 with TRBJ2-5; D might be TRBD1 (6 bases). The V gene lost 3 bases and the J gene lost 1 base, with 6 bases spanning the gap. Germline CDR1 and CDR2: KGHSH and LQKENI. The CDR3 runs to 13 residues. CDR3: CASSPDSQETQYF. The CDR3 DNA reads TGTGCCAGCTCACCGGACAGCCAAGAGACCCAGTACTTC.

The chain links TRBV9 to TRBJ1-4, with D tentatively TRBD1 (5 bases). The length of the CDR3 is 14 residues. Trimming stripped 3 bases from V and 8 bases from J, with 14 bases between. The germline CDR1 and CDR2 sequences are SGDLS and YYNGEE. The CDR3 sequence is CASSDGREGEKLFF. Here the CDR3 DNA reads TGTGCCAGCAGCGATGGACGTGAGGGGGAAAAACTGTTTTTT.

This sequence joins TRBV19 and TRBJ1-1; D unclear. This CDR3 comprises 13 residues. Germline V lookup: CDR1 LNHDA, CDR2 SQIVND (reference sequence). The V and J ends lost 5 bases and 5 bases respectively, with 12 bases between them. Here the CDR3 reads CASSLFLGTEAFF. CDR3 nucleotide sequence: TGTGCCAGTAGTCTATTTCTGGGGACTGAAGCTTTCTTT. The whole variable domain, filled in from reference TRBV19 and TRBJ1-1, reads DGGITQSPKYLFRKEGQNVTLSCEQNLNHDAMYWYRQDPGQGLRLIYYSQIVNDFQKGDIAEGYSVSREKKESFPLTVTSAQKNPTAFYLCASSLFLGTEAFFGQGTRLTVV.

V gene TRBV7-2 combines with J gene TRBJ1-2; D perhaps matches TRBD1 (5 bases). Germline CDR1 and CDR2: SGHTA and FQGNSA. The germline V and J ends were trimmed by 5 bases and 3 bases, with 13 bases remaining between them. The length of the CDR3 is 14 residues. The CDR3 sequence: CASSVLGGYYGYTF. CDR3 sequence (DNA): TGTGCCAGCAGCGTACTTGGGGGGTACTATGGCTACACCTTC. The variable domain in full, completed from reference TRBV7-2 and TRBJ1-2, reads GAGVSQSPSNKVTEKGKDVELRCDPISGHTALYWYRQSLGQGLEFLIYFQGNSAPDKSGLPSDRFSAERTGGSVSTLTIQRTQQEDSAVYLCASSVLGGYYGYTFGSGTRLTVV.

The V and J genes are TRBV9 and TRBJ1-6; no clear D. V lost 4 bases and J 7 bases, leaving 15 bases between the germline ends. CDR3 length equals 15 residues. CDR1 is SGDLS and CDR2 is YYNGEE in the germline V gene. CDR3 region: CASSSARGNNSPLHF. CDR3 nucleotide sequence: TGTGCCAGCAGCTCGGCGCGGGGTAACAATTCACCCCTCCACTTT.

The chain links TRBV7-3 to TRBJ1-5; D remains ambiguous. There are 13 residues in the CDR3. V was clipped by 1 base and J by 9 bases, with 10 bases between them. CDR1 SGHTA and CDR2 FQGTGA come from the germline V gene. CDR3 sequence reads: CASSLRGGGPQHF. CDR3 nucleotides: TGTGCCAGCAGCTTAAGGGGAGGAGGGCCCCAGCATTTT.

V gene TRBV6-1 combines with J gene TRBJ1-6; maybe TRBD1 (6 bases). Looked up from germline, CDR1 is MNHNS and CDR2 is SASEGT. This CDR3 has 18 amino acids. V was clipped by 5 bases and J by 1 base, with 18 bases between them. CDR3 loop: CASSQGQPLRSYNSPLHF. CDR3 bases: TGTGCCAGCAGTCAAGGACAGCCACTCCGATCCTATAATTCACCCCTCCACTTT.

The chain combines TRBV19 with TRBJ2-1; 7 positions agree with TRBD1. This CDR3 is 15 amino acids long. V was pared by 9 bases and J by 0 bases, with 8 bases of the junction left unmatched. Germline assignment: CDR1 LNHDA and CDR2 SQIVND (reference sequence). The CDR3 DNA follows: TGTGCCAGCTCGACAGGGCCGAGCTCCTACAATGAGCAGTTCTTC. This gives the protein CASSTGPSSYNEQFF.

The chain combines TRBV7-9 with TRBJ1-1, with D perhaps matching TRBD1 (6 bases). The V gene lost 3 bases and the J gene lost 6 bases, with 8 bases spanning the gap. CDR3 length equals 12 residues. Germline V CDR1 and CDR2: SEHNR, FQNEAQ (reference sequence). Here the CDR3 reads CASSLTGSEAFF. CDR3 DNA sequence: TGTGCCAGCAGCTTGACAGGTTCTGAAGCTTTCTTT.

V and J are TRBV7-2 and TRBJ2-7; D gene uncertain. Per the germline V gene, CDR1 is SGHTA and CDR2 is FQGNSA. V was clipped by 4 bases and J by 3 bases, with 7 bases between them. The CDR3 is 12 amino acids. The CDR3 DNA follows: TGTGCCAGCAGCTCGATCGGCTACGAGCAGTACTTC. Its protein product is CASSSIGYEQYF.

The rearrangement links TRBV9 to TRBJ1-6; D not resolved. Between the trimmed V and J ends, which lost 3 bases and 0 bases, there was a span of 4 bases. This CDR3 has 14 amino acids. Germline assignment: CDR1 SGDLS and CDR2 YYNGEE. The CDR3: CASSGLSYNSPLHF. CDR3 coding DNA: TGTGCCAGCAGCGGCCTCTCCTATAATTCACCCCTCCACTTT.

The CDR3: CASSRPGQAKETQYF. As DNA, the CDR3 is TGTGCCAGCAGCCGACCGGGACAGGCCAAAGAGACCCAGTACTTC. The chain links TRBV28 to TRBJ2-5; 8 bases are shared with TRBD1. The CDR3 runs to 15 residues. The trim removed 6 bases at V and 3 bases at J, leaving 9 bases unmatched. CDR1 and CDR2 (germline): MDHEN, SYDVKM.

The V call is TRBV7-8, the J call TRBJ1-4; D perhaps matches TRBD1 (6 bases). This CDR3 has 15 amino acids. Germline assignment: CDR1 SGHVS and CDR2 FQNEAQ. V shed 4 bases and J shed 7 bases, with 16 bases lying between them. The CDR3 DNA reads TGTGCCAGCAGCTCCATGAGGGGGGAAGGTGAAAAACTGTTTTTT. Translation gives CASSSMRGEGEKLFF.

This chain connects TRBV5-4 to TRBJ2-1, with D maybe TRBD1 (5 bases). Germline-derived CDR1 and CDR2 are SGHNT and YYREEE (reference sequence). Trimming removed 5 bases from V and 9 bases from J, with 15 bases in between. The CDR3 is 13 amino acids. This CDR3 reads CASRNTGSGEQFF. The CDR3 DNA is TGTGCCAGCAGAAATACAGGTTCGGGTGAGCAGTTCTTC.